Below are 5 T cell receptor beta chains sequenced from a single sample in a study of T-cell reconstitution after alpha-beta-depleted transplantation in children. Molecular barcoding with unique molecular identifiers was used for the TCRbeta library. A single record per CDR3 protein comes from TCRdb applying MiXCR to the PCR reads. The profile shows 900,000 or so distinct CDR3 sequences, around 17% of them singletons. Sequenced material: PBMCs, mostly from graft donor cells, taken 360 days after TCRalphabeta/CD19-depleted stem cell transplant. The receptors shown here come from a male patient aged 5 to 17 who had a stem cell transplant for acute lymphoblastic leukemia, so the T cells may come from the graft donor.

This clonotype was seen only a few times. The chain carries TRBV6-5 and TRBJ2-3; the D is unclear. This CDR3 contains 15 residues. The germline V and J ends were trimmed by 2 bases and 2 bases, with 11 bases remaining between them. Germline loops: CDR1 MNHEY, CDR2 SVGAGI. CDR3 sequence reads: CASSYGLGNTDTQYF. The CDR3 DNA reads as TGTGCCAGCAGTTACGGCCTGGGCAACACAGATACGCAGTATTTT.

The chain employs TRBV20-1 and TRBJ2-1, with TRBD2 identical over 13 bases. Trimming removed 6 bases from V and 7 bases from J; junction bases left unmatched: 9. The CDR3 consists of 15 residues. The germline V gene has CDR1 DFQATT and CDR2 SNEGSKA (reference sequence). CDR3: CSAPRRTSGSNEQFF. The CDR3 bases are TGCAGTGCCCCGAGGAGGACTAGCGGGAGTAATGAGCAGTTCTTC.

CDR3 DNA: TGTGCCAGCAGTTTGTTCACCGGGAGCTCCTACGAGCAGTACTTC. It translates to CASSLFTGSSYEQYF. V gene TRBV27 combines with J gene TRBJ2-7, with D perhaps matching TRBD2 (6 bases). Germline-derived CDR1 and CDR2 are MNHEY and SMNVEV (reference sequence). V was clipped by 3 bases and J by 0 bases, with 12 bases between them. CDR3 size: 15 residues.

The table lists this clonotype with a few counts. The chain couples TRBV20-1 to TRBJ2-3; D may be TRBD2 (6 bases). CDR1 is DFQATT, CDR2 SNEGSKA, per germline (reference sequence). The CDR3 is 14 residues long. Trimming cost V 0 bases and J 6 bases, with 13 bases left between them. The CDR3 loop is CSARDRGNSDTQYF. Written as DNA, the CDR3 is TGCAGTGCTAGAGATCGGGGGAATTCCGATACGCAGTATTTT.

The V call is TRBV29-1, the J call TRBJ2-3; D is unresolved. The V gene lost 2 bases and the J gene lost 5 bases, with 11 bases spanning the gap. CDR1 is SQVTM, CDR2 ANQGSEA, per germline. The CDR3 is 13 residues long. Written as DNA, the CDR3 is TGCAGCGTTGAATCGGCATCTGTAGATACGCAGTATTTT. Protein: CSVESASVDTQYF.